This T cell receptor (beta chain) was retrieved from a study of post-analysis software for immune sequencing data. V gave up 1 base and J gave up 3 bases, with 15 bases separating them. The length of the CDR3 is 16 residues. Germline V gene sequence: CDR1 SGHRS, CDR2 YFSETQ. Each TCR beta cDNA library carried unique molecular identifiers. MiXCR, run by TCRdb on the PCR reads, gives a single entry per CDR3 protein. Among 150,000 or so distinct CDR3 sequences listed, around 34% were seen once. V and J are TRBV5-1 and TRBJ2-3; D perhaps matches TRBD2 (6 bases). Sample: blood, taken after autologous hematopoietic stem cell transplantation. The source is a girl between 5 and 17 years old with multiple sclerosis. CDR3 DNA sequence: TGCGCCAGCAGCTTGCCTCGAGCGGGCAGGACAGATACGCAGTATTTT. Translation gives CASSLPRAGRTDTQYF.